Sequencing of this T cell receptor (beta chain) was carried out in a study of Graves' ophthalmopathy and Graves' hyperthyroidism. Investigators amplified TCR beta CDR3 regions from RNA transcripts. First-round RT-PCR relied on HTBI primers, and a second-round multiplex PCR came next. TCRdb fed the multiplex PCR reads into MiXCR, producing one record per CDR3 protein. The profile covers about 170,000 distinct CDR3 sequences, with roughly 37% appearing a single time and roughly 5.8% taken by the ten largest. Trimming took 8 bases from V and 0 from J, leaving 11 bases between them. CDR1 is MDHEN and CDR2 is SYDVKM in the germline V gene. CDR3 length equals 13 residues.

The TCR originated in a woman aged 40 to 50 with Graves' ophthalmopathy. Sequences were obtained from peripheral blood. V gene TRBV28 combines with J gene TRBJ2-7; D could derive from TRBD1 or TRBD2 (6 bases each). CDR3 amino acids: CASQGRISYEQYF. The CDR3, as DNA: TGTGCCAGCCAGGGGAGGATCTCCTACGAGCAGTACTTC. Full variable domain (missing parts from reference TRBV28 and TRBJ2-7): DVKVTQSSRYLVKRTGEKVFLECVQDMDHENMFWYRQDPGLGLRLIYFSYDVKMKEKGDIPEGYSVSREKKERFSLILESASTNQTSMYLCASQGRISYEQYFGPGTRLTVT.